Each of the 30 T cell receptor beta chains below was sequenced from the same sample in a study of identical twins. Via MiXCR, TCRdb re-called the 5' RACE reads, giving one row per CDR3 protein. In the table there are 300,000 to 400,000 distinct CDR3 sequences, around 9% of which are singletons. The material sequenced was naive T cells sorted from blood. The receptors were gathered from a woman aged 45 to 65 in good health.

The V and J genes are TRBV15 and TRBJ2-7; tentative D call: TRBD2 (6 bases). CDR1 and CDR2 from the germline V gene are LNHNV and YYDKDF (reference sequence). V was trimmed by 1 base and J by 4 bases, leaving 11 bases between them. The CDR3 runs to 14 residues. The CDR3 loop is CATSRGPGGYEQYV. Written as DNA, the CDR3 is TGTGCCACCAGCAGAGGCCCTGGGGGGTACGAGCAGTACGTC.

This clonotype was recorded a few times. This chain connects TRBV27 to TRBJ2-3, with D possibly being TRBD2 (5 bases). The CDR3 consists of 13 residues. The V gene's germline CDR1 is MNHEY and CDR2 SMNVEV (reference sequence). Trimming pared 0 bases from V and 6 bases from J, leaving 7 bases between. CDR3 bases: TGTGCCAGCAGTTTATCTAGCGCGGATACGCAGTATTTT. Translated, it gives CASSLSSADTQYF.

This chain joins TRBV20-1 and TRBJ2-1, with 7 positions matching TRBD2. Germline CDR1 and CDR2: DFQATT and SNEGSKA (reference sequence). The CDR3 extends over 15 amino acids. Trimming at V came to 6 bases and at J to 4 bases, leaving 12 bases not matched to a gene. The CDR3 region has the DNA TGCAGTGCCTCTTCTAGCGGTCTTCCTTACAATGAGCAGTTCTTC. Protein sequence: CSASSSGLPYNEQFF.

This clonotype was counted between two and nine times. The rearrangement joins TRBV7-9 to TRBJ2-2; D may correspond to TRBD1 or TRBD2 (5 bases each). From germline, CDR1 is SEHNR and CDR2 FQNEAQ (reference sequence). The CDR3 spans 16 residues. The V end was cut by 5 bases, the J end by 2 bases, with 15 bases between. CDR3 in DNA: TGTGCCAGCAGCGACCGGGACGGCCTAAACACCGGGGAGCTGTTTTTT. Encoded protein: CASSDRDGLNTGELFF.

Note on this clonotype: It may be a read error: a sequence one base away is much more abundant. The V gene is TRBV7-9, the J gene TRBJ1-1; D might be TRBD1 (5 bases). CDR1 and CDR2 from the germline V gene are SEHNR and FQNEAQ (reference sequence). The CDR3 has 12 amino acids. This CDR3 reads CASGGRNPEAFF. CDR3 nucleotide sequence: TGTGCCAGCGGGGGAAGGAACCCTGAAGCTTTCTTT.

V gene TRBV20-1 combines with J gene TRBJ2-1; D call uncertain. Trimming left V 0 bases short and J 8 bases short, with 14 bases between. Per germline, CDR1 DFQATT and CDR2 SNEGSKA (reference sequence). CDR3 length: 14 residues. The CDR3, as DNA: TGCAGTGCTAGAGAAGGCGCAGGCCCCTATGAGCAGTTCTTC. Its protein product is CSAREGAGPYEQFF.

This clonotype was seen at least ten times. The chain carries TRBV5-1 and TRBJ2-2; D is unresolved. Trimming took 5 bases from V and 6 from J, leaving 8 bases between them. The CDR3 loop spans 12 amino acids. Germline V lookup: CDR1 SGHRS, CDR2 YFSETQ. The CDR3 reads CASRPSPGELFF. CDR3 nucleotides: TGCGCCAGCAGGCCTAGTCCCGGGGAGCTGTTTTTT.

This clonotype occurred a few times. This sequence joins TRBV20-1 and TRBJ2-2; 9 bases line up with TRBD2. CDR1 is DFQATT, CDR2 SNEGSKA, per germline (reference sequence). J was trimmed by 5 bases and V by 5 bases; bases with no gene match: 15. This CDR3 is 17 amino acids long. CDR3 sequence (DNA): TGCAGTGCTCAGGCACTAGCGGGCCTCCTGGGGACCGGGGAGCTGTTTTTT. Translation: CSAQALAGLLGTGELFF.

This clonotype was found many times. The V and J genes are TRBV12-3 or TRBV12-4 and TRBJ1-5; TRBD1 might be the D (6 bases). The CDR3 contains 14 residues. Trimming took 6 bases from V and 0 from J, leaving 9 bases between them. CDR3 loop: CASSLDSSNQPQHF. CDR3 sequence (DNA): TGTGCCAGCAGCCTGGACAGTAGCAATCAGCCCCAGCATTTT.

At least ten counts were recorded for this clonotype. The chain uses TRBV10-3 and TRBJ2-1; 11 positions agree with TRBD2. J gave up 4 bases and V 7 bases, and 6 bases lay outside the gene matches. The germline V gene encodes CDR1 ENHRY and CDR2 SYGVKD. This CDR3 region has 15 residues. CDR3 DNA sequence: TGTGCCATCACCCCTACTAGCGGGAGTTACAATGAGCAGTTCTTC. Translating gives CAITPTSGSYNEQFF.

V and J are TRBV19 and TRBJ2-7; D unresolved. V lost 0 bases to trimming and J lost 3 bases, with 12 bases between them. The CDR3 length is 15 residues. CDR1 and CDR2 (germline): LNHDA, SQIVND (reference sequence). CDR3 loop: CASSIDDEGRYEQYF. In DNA form, the CDR3 reads TGTGCCAGTAGTATAGATGACGAAGGGCGCTACGAGCAGTACTTC.

This clonotype has ten or more counts. This chain uses TRBV5-1 with TRBJ2-1; D is ambiguous. Germline loops: CDR1 SGHRS, CDR2 YFSETQ. Between the trimmed V and J ends, which lost 2 bases and 7 bases, there was a span of 7 bases. The CDR3 contains 12 residues. CDR3 protein: CASSFERNEQFF. DNA for the CDR3: TGCGCCAGCAGCTTCGAACGAAATGAGCAGTTCTTC.

There are many counts of this clonotype. The chain combines TRBV30 with TRBJ2-3; no clear D. This CDR3 comprises 9 residues. The ends were cut back, 6 bases at V and 5 bases at J, with 3 bases in the middle. Germline CDR1 GTSNPN, CDR2 SVGIG (reference sequence). The chain's CDR3 is CACRDTQYF. The CDR3 DNA follows: TGTGCCTGTCGAGATACGCAGTATTTT.

V usage is TRBV9 and J usage is TRBJ2-1; no clear D. The germline V gene encodes CDR1 SGDLS and CDR2 YYNGEE. The CDR3 extends over 12 amino acids. V was clipped by 0 bases and J by 8 bases, with 6 bases between them. CDR3 sequence: CASSVAYHEQFF. The CDR3 nucleotides read TGTGCCAGCAGCGTAGCTTATCATGAGCAGTTCTTC.

The CDR3 here is CASGSTGGGTEAFF. The CDR3 region has the DNA TGTGCTAGTGGTTCAACCGGGGGGGGCACTGAAGCTTTCTTT. The chain uses TRBV12-5 and TRBJ1-1, with D maybe TRBD1 (5 bases). Per germline, CDR1 LGHNT and CDR2 FRNRAP. The germline V and J ends were trimmed by 4 bases and 4 bases, with 13 bases remaining between them. The CDR3 length is 14 residues.

The J gene is TRBJ2-7, the V gene TRBV10-3, with TRBD1 matching over 11 bases. CDR1 and CDR2 (germline): ENHRY, SYGVKD. The CDR3 is 15 amino acids. V shed 3 bases and J 2 bases; nucleotides not matched to a gene: 3. The CDR3: CAISDRDRGTYEQYF. For the CDR3, the DNA is TGTGCCATCAGTGACCGGGACAGGGGGACCTACGAGCAGTACTTC.

This clonotype was recorded at least ten times. This chain links TRBV2 with TRBJ1-4; TRBD1 might be the D (5 bases). CDR1 SNHLY and CDR2 FYNNEI come from the germline V gene. The CDR3 sequence is 13 residues long. V was clipped by 9 bases and J by 8 bases, with 16 bases between them. This chain's CDR3 is CASAGTLREKLFF. CDR3 sequence (DNA): TGTGCCAGTGCCGGGACTCTGAGGGAAAAACTGTTTTTT.

V is TRBV29-1 and J is TRBJ2-5; D is unclear. Trimming removed 2 bases from V and 3 bases from J, with 7 bases in between. Germline V gene data show CDR1 as SQVTM and CDR2 as ANQGSEA. The CDR3 length is 12 residues. The CDR3 DNA is TGCAGCGTTGAACTCCAGAAAGAGACCCAGTACTTC. Translation: CSVELQKETQYF.

This clonotype was picked up a small number of times. This rearrangement joins TRBV18 to TRBJ2-5; the D gene is possibly TRBD2 (5 bases). The ends were cut back, 3 bases at V and 4 bases at J, with 12 bases in the middle. Germline V gene sequence: CDR1 KGHSH, CDR2 LQKENI. This CDR3 region has 14 residues. The CDR3: CASSPTGSRETQYF. The CDR3 DNA reads as TGTGCCAGCTCACCCACTGGGAGCCGAGAGACCCAGTACTTC.

There are a few counts of this clonotype. The chain joins TRBV5-1 to TRBJ2-3; 9 bases are shared with TRBD1. The CDR3 loop spans 16 amino acids. Germline CDR1 SGHRS, CDR2 YFSETQ. Trimming took 4 bases from V and 4 from J; bases not matched to a gene: 10. CDR3 sequence: CASSRPGQGFPDTQYF. CDR3 nucleotide sequence: TGCGCCAGCAGCAGGCCGGGACAGGGTTTCCCAGATACGCAGTATTTT.

This clonotype was seen a few times. An end of the junction does not agree with germline; a read error may underlie this. The CDR3 here is CASSLEGAGTNAEAFF. The CDR3 DNA reads TGTGCCAGCAGCTTAGAGGGCGCAGGGACGAACGCTGAAGCTTTCTTT. This chain uses TRBV7-9 with TRBJ1-1; the D gene is possibly TRBD1 (5 bases). The germline gives CDR1 SEHNR, CDR2 FQNEAQ (reference sequence). The CDR3 is 16 residues long. The full variable domain, its missing parts supplied by reference TRBV7-9 and TRBJ1-1, is DTGVSQNPRHKITKRGQNVTFRCDPISEHNRLYWYRQTLGQGPEFLTYFQNEAQLEKSRLLSDRFSAERPKGSFSTLEIQRTEQGDSAMYLCASSLEGAGTNAEAFFGQGTRLTVV.

The chain joins TRBV5-1 to TRBJ2-3, with TRBD2 matching over 11 bases. Germline V gene lookup returns CDR1 SGHRS and CDR2 YFSETQ. The CDR3 consists of 16 residues. V lost 4 bases and J lost 6; bases outside the gene matches: 10. DNA for the CDR3: TGCGCCAGCAGCCCGAATAGCGGGAGGGCCCAGGATACGCAGTATTTT. Its translation is CASSPNSGRAQDTQYF.

The sample holds a few counts of this clonotype. This chain uses TRBV7-3 with TRBJ2-2; no clear D gene. V lost 6 bases and J lost 6, with 11 bases in between. Germline lookup yields CDR1 SGHTA and CDR2 FQGTGA. CDR3 size: 13 residues. CDR3 DNA: TGTGCCAGCAGTCAAACAGTATCCGGGGAGCTGTTTTTT. Translating gives CASSQTVSGELFF.

This chain connects TRBV29-1 to TRBJ2-3; D ambiguous. Deletions cut 4 bases from V and 2 bases from J, with 10 bases between. Germline V gives CDR1 SQVTM, CDR2 ANQGSEA. This CDR3 region has 13 residues. Here the CDR3 DNA reads TGCAGCGTTGTTGGAAGGAACACAGATACGCAGTATTTT. Its translation is CSVVGRNTDTQYF.

The J gene is TRBJ2-6, the V gene TRBV20-1; TRBD1 might be the D (5 bases). Per germline, CDR1 DFQATT and CDR2 SNEGSKA (reference sequence). V was cut by 4 bases and J by 0 bases, with 13 bases left in between. The CDR3 loop spans 16 amino acids. CDR3 DNA sequence: TGCAGTGCTAAGCAGGGTGCCCTCTCTGGGGCCAACGTCCTGACTTTC. Translation: CSAKQGALSGANVLTF.

The rearrangement links TRBV7-8 to TRBJ2-1, with TRBD2 matching over 9 bases. V shed 5 bases, J shed 10 bases, and the junction held 15 bases outside the gene matches. CDR1 is SGHVS, CDR2 FQNEAQ, per germline. This CDR3 is 16 amino acids long. CDR3 region: CASSALGLARDGEQFF. The CDR3 DNA reads TGTGCCAGCAGCGCCCTAGGACTAGCGAGAGACGGGGAGCAGTTCTTC.

J is TRBJ2-7 and V is TRBV5-1; possibly TRBD1 for D (6 bases). Trimming stripped 3 bases from V and 1 base from J, with 14 bases between. In germline, CDR1 is SGHRS, CDR2 YFSETQ. CDR3 length equals 15 residues. The CDR3 DNA reads as TGCGCCAGCAGCTACGACAGGATCAATTCCTACGAGCAGTACTTC. Its protein is CASSYDRINSYEQYF.

This clonotype has only a few counts. The chain links TRBV15 to TRBJ2-7; unclear D gene. The CDR3 loop spans 13 amino acids. Between the trimmed V and J ends, which lost 1 base and 6 bases, there was a span of 10 bases. CDR1 and CDR2 from the germline V gene are LNHNV and YYDKDF (reference sequence). The CDR3: CATSRVPGGEQYV. The CDR3 DNA follows: TGTGCCACCAGCAGAGTGCCTGGCGGCGAGCAGTACGTC.

This clonotype showed up many times. The chain joins TRBV5-1 to TRBJ1-5; no firm D call. Trimming shortened V by 5 bases and J by 3 bases, and 9 bases separated the two germline ends. CDR3 length: 13 amino acids. The germline CDR1 and CDR2 sequences are SGHRS and YFSETQ. CDR3 DNA sequence: TGCGCCAGCAGTGCGGCAGACAATCAGCCCCAGCATTTT. It specifies CASSAADNQPQHF.

This clonotype occurred many times. The chain couples TRBV28 to TRBJ2-1; 8 nucleotides agree with TRBD2. In germline, CDR1 is MDHEN, CDR2 SYDVKM. This CDR3 is built from 18 residues. After removal of 7 bases from V and 4 bases from J, the junction contained 18 bases not matched to a gene. CDR3 in DNA: TGTGCCAGCACCATGGGGGGTTTCGGTGCGGGGGGTTACAATGAGCAGTTCTTC. Translation gives CASTMGGFGAGGYNEQFF.